This T cell receptor beta chain originates from a study of blood T cell repertoires in COVID-19. Sequencing was performed with immunoSEQ multiplex PCR; in TCRdb, only in-frame clones are kept and a portion is missing. The sample lists 100,000 to 150,000 clones, approximately 84% occurring once. Deletions cut 4 bases from V and 6 bases from J, with 14 bases between. Germline-derived CDR1 and CDR2 are LNHDA and SQIVND (reference sequence). CDR3 length: 14 residues. The source of this sequence is a woman in her sixties or seventies with acute or convalescent COVID-19. Sample: peripheral blood. This chain links TRBV19 with TRBJ2-3, with D unclear. The CDR3 bases are TGTGCCAGTAGTAACCTCTTTTTGAGGGATACGCAGTATTTT. It specifies CASSNLFLRDTQYF.